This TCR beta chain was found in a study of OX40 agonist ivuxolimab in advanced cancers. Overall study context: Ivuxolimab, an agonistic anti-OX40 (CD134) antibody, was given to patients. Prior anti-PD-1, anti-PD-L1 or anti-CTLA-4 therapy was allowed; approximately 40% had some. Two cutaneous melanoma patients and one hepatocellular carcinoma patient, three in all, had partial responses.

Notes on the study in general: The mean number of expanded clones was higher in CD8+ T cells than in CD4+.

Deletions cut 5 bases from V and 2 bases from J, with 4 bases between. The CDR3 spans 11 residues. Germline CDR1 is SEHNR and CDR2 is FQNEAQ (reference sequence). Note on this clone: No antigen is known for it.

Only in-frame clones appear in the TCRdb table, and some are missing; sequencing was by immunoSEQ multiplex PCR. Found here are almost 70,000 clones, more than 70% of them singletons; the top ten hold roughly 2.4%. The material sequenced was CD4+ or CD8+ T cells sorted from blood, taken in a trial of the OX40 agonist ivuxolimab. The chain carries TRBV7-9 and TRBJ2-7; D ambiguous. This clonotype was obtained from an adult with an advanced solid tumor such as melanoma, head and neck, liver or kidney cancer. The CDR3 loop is CASSTPYEQYF. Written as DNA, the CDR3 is TGTGCCAGCAGCACCCCCTACGAGCAGTACTTC.